This T cell receptor (beta chain) emerged from a study of molecular identifiers for immune sequencing clone quantification. Study-level results: Highly expanded clones may be undercounted when identical TCR molecules share barcodes.

TCRdb reprocessed the PCR reads with MiXCR, giving one entry per CDR3 protein. The table records more than 450,000 distinct CDR3 sequences, around 23% of them present only once. The authors sorted naive CD8 T cells as CD8+CD4-CCR7+CD45RA+. Notes on this clonotype: Its antigen remains unidentified.

V was pared by 6 bases and J by 2 bases, with 12 bases of the junction left unmatched. The CDR3 covers 16 residues. Germline V gives CDR1 MNHEY, CDR2 SMNVEV (reference sequence). This TCR came from a human donor in good health. Some libraries in this study had Jurkat cell RNA spiked in. The sample was naive CD8+ T cells from blood, with Jurkat cell RNA spiked in. The subset denotes: FACS-sorted CD8+CD4-CCR7+CD45RA+ naive T cells. The chain is built from TRBV27 and TRBJ2-7; 8 bases line up with TRBD1. CDR3 loop: CASSPRGQAGTYEQYF. In nucleotides, the CDR3 is TGTGCCAGCAGCCCCCGGGGACAGGCGGGGACCTACGAGCAGTACTTC.